This T cell receptor (beta chain) appears in the sequencing data of a study of identical twins. One entry per CDR3 protein results from TCRdb running MiXCR on the 5' RACE reads. The table records about 530,000 distinct CDR3 sequences, around 15% of them present only once. The germline V gene encodes CDR1 WNHNN and CDR2 SYGVQD (reference sequence). V was shortened by 2 bases and J by 9 bases, with 14 bases between the two germline ends. The CDR3 is 14 residues long. These records were also assigned to another study, of yellow fever vaccine responses in identical twins.

Sequencing was performed on CD4+ T cells sorted from blood. The J gene is TRBJ2-1, the V gene TRBV10-1; D remains unclear. The TCR originated in a woman younger than 30 in good health. DNA of the CDR3: TGCGCCAGCAGTGAGGCAGACCTACGAAGTGAGCAGTTCTTC. Its translation: CASSEADLRSEQFF.